Following are 8 T cell receptor beta chains from one sample sequenced in a study of blood T cell repertoires in COVID-19. This table comes from immunoSEQ multiplex PCR, and its TCRdb copy is limited to in-frame clones, with some not included. The repertoire includes about 52,000 clones, around 86% of them detected once, and about 22% sits in the top ten. Sequenced material: peripheral blood. These receptors were obtained from a woman older than 75 with acute or convalescent COVID-19.

DNA for the CDR3: TGTGCCTGGACCTTGGGACTAGCGCCTAGCACAGATACGCAGTATTTT. As protein: CAWTLGLAPSTDTQYF. The genes are TRBV30 and TRBJ2-3; 10 bases line up with TRBD2. CDR1 and CDR2 (germline): GTSNPN, SVGIG (reference sequence). With V trimmed by 4 bases and J by 0 bases, 7 bases remained unmatched. The CDR3 extends over 16 amino acids.

The chain employs TRBV3-1 (or the pseudogene TRBV3-2) and TRBJ1-6; 8 nucleotides agree with TRBD1. This CDR3 is built from 19 residues. Looked up from germline, CDR1 is LGHDT and CDR2 is YNNKEL (reference sequence). V was pared by 0 bases and J by 6 bases, with 13 bases of the junction left unmatched. The CDR3 coding sequence is TGTGCCAGCAGCCAAGAAAGGGGGGGACAGGCTCTTTCTAATTCACCCCTCCACTTT. It codes for CASSQERGGQALSNSPLHF.

The chain employs TRBV6-5 and TRBJ1-2, with 8 positions matching TRBD1. J lost 4 bases, V lost 5 bases, and 6 bases had no gene match. Germline V CDR1 and CDR2: MNHEY, SVGAGI. There are 14 residues in the CDR3. This CDR3 reads CASSRTGRSYGYTF. The CDR3 DNA sequence: TGTGCCAGCAGTAGGACAGGGAGAAGCTATGGCTACACCTTC.

The V and J genes are TRBV19 and TRBJ2-1; D is unresolved. The germline CDR1 and CDR2 sequences are LNHDA and SQIVND (reference sequence). CDR3 length equals 13 residues. V was trimmed by 3 bases and J by 6 bases, leaving 9 bases between them. CDR3 bases: TGTGCCAGTAGTATTGTGGGCCCCAATGAGCAGTTCTTC. It encodes CASSIVGPNEQFF.

This chain uses TRBV6-5 with TRBJ1-5; TRBD1 matches at 9 bases. The CDR3 length is 15 residues. Trimming at V came to 6 bases and at J to 2 bases, leaving 5 bases not matched to a gene. The V gene's germline CDR1 is MNHEY and CDR2 SVGAGI. The CDR3: CASRRDRVGNQPQHF. CDR3 in DNA: TGTGCCAGCAGGAGGGACAGGGTTGGCAATCAGCCCCAGCATTTT.

This clone was detected only a few times. J is TRBJ2-5 and V is TRBV6-5; no reliable D call. Per the germline V gene, CDR1 is MNHEY and CDR2 is SVGAGI. The CDR3 loop spans 13 amino acids. Deletions cut 2 bases from V and 7 bases from J, with 11 bases between. The CDR3 bases are TGTGCCAGCAGTTACAATGCGGTCGGGACCCAGTACTTC. Amino acid sequence: CASSYNAVGTQYF.

V and J are TRBV11-3 and TRBJ1-1; D not certain. Trimming pared 0 bases from V and 10 bases from J, leaving 21 bases between. The CDR3 sequence is 16 residues long. Germline CDR1 reads SGHNT; CDR2 reads YENEEA. The CDR3 sequence: CASSLEESVHNRGAFF. The CDR3 nucleotides read TGTGCCAGCAGCTTAGAAGAGTCTGTGCACAACCGGGGAGCTTTCTTT.

The chain carries TRBV27 and TRBJ1-1; D gene uncertain. Trimming cost V 10 bases and J 3 bases, with 12 bases left between them. CDR1 MNHEY and CDR2 SMNVEV come from the germline V gene (reference sequence). The CDR3 consists of 12 residues. The CDR3 here is CATRRADTEAFF. CDR3 nucleotides: TGTGCCACACGGAGGGCGGACACTGAAGCTTTCTTT.